These 20 T cell receptor beta chains were sequenced from one sample in a study of cytomegalovirus exposure and HLA in healthy donors. The PCR was carried out with 60 Vbeta primers and 13 Jbeta primers. Sequenced by immunoSEQ multiplex PCR; TCRdb stores in-frame clones only, minus some. The sample lists about 160,000 clones, 80% to 90% occurring once. Sequenced: PBMCs. The receptors derive from a woman in her fifties or sixties in good health and CMV-seronegative.

This CDR3 reads CASSGAGGHYGYTF. The DNA of the CDR3 is TGTGCCAGCAGCGGGGCGGGGGGGCACTATGGCTACACCTTC. The rearrangement links TRBV9 to TRBJ1-2, with D possibly being TRBD1 (6 bases). The germline V gene encodes CDR1 SGDLS and CDR2 YYNGEE. CDR3 length: 14 amino acids. Trimming pared 3 bases from V and 3 bases from J, leaving 12 bases between.

V gene TRBV5-1 combines with J gene TRBJ2-1, with a tentative D call TRBD1 (5 bases). The length of the CDR3 is 15 residues. The germline V gene encodes CDR1 SGHRS and CDR2 YFSETQ. V shed 0 bases and J shed 9 bases, with 16 bases lying between them. The DNA of the CDR3 is TGCGCCAGCAGCTTGGAGGGGCAGGGTACTGCTGAGCAGTTCTTC. This gives the protein CASSLEGQGTAEQFF. Together with reference TRBV5-1 and TRBJ2-1, the CDR3 gives the full variable domain: KAGVTQTPRYLIKTRGQQVTLSCSPISGHRSVSWYQQTPGQGLQFLFEYFSETQRNKGNFPGRFSGRQFSNSRSEMNVSTLELGDSALYLCASSLEGQGTAEQFFGPGTRLTVL.

The genes are TRBV15 and TRBJ1-5, with TRBD1 matching over 8 bases. The length of the CDR3 is 15 residues. V dropped 3 bases and J dropped 3; count of bases not matched to a gene: 4. The germline gives CDR1 LNHNV, CDR2 YYDKDF (reference sequence). The CDR3 is CATSRVQGVNQPQHF. In nucleotides, the CDR3 is TGTGCCACCAGCAGGGTACAGGGGGTCAATCAGCCCCAGCATTTT.

The chain joins TRBV25-1 to TRBJ1-4; no reliable D call. The V end was cut by 8 bases, the J end by 8 bases, with 12 bases between. Germline V gives CDR1 MGHDK, CDR2 SYGVNS. The CDR3 is made up of 12 amino acids. In nucleotides, the CDR3 is TGTGCCAGCGGCGGCCGGGGAGAAAAACTGTTTTTT. Translation gives CASGGRGEKLFF.

The rearrangement uses TRBV7-8 and TRBJ1-2; D is possibly TRBD1 (6 bases). CDR1 and CDR2 from the germline V gene are SGHVS and FQNEAQ. V lost 1 base to trimming and J lost 6 bases, with 12 bases between them. CDR3 length equals 14 residues. DNA for the CDR3: TGTGCCAGCAGCTTAGTTGGGGGGGCGCATGGCTACACCTTC. It codes for CASSLVGGAHGYTF.

This chain connects TRBV4-1 to TRBJ1-5; D is uncertain. Germline V lookup: CDR1 MGHRA, CDR2 YSYEKL. The CDR3 is 15 residues long. With 0 bases removed from V and 4 bases from J, the gap between germline ends came to 10 bases. The CDR3: CASSQDSTGNQPQHF. In DNA form, the CDR3 reads TGCGCCAGCAGCCAAGATAGTACGGGTAATCAGCCCCAGCATTTT.

J is TRBJ2-2 and V is TRBV6-5, with a possible D match to TRBD2 (5 bases). The CDR3 consists of 14 residues. Germline V gives CDR1 MNHEY, CDR2 SVGAGI. Trimming removed 6 bases from V and 3 bases from J, with 11 bases in between. The CDR3 sequence is CASRDSAHTGELFF. The CDR3 nucleotides read TGTGCCAGCAGAGATAGCGCACACACCGGGGAGCTGTTTTTT.

CDR3 residues: CASSLGGADRETQYF. The CDR3 region has the DNA TGTGCCAGCAGCTTGGGGGGGGCGGACCGAGAGACCCAGTACTTC. The rearrangement links TRBV7-2 to TRBJ2-5; tentatively, D is TRBD2 (7 bases). Germline V gene lookup returns CDR1 SGHTA and CDR2 FQGNSA. CDR3 length: 15 residues. V lost 3 bases, J lost 4 bases, and 15 bases lay in between.

J is TRBJ2-6 and V is TRBV25-1; possibly TRBD2 for D (6 bases). Germline-derived CDR1 and CDR2 are MGHDK and SYGVNS. Deletions cut 3 bases from V and 4 bases from J, with 10 bases between. CDR3 length: 15 residues. The CDR3 nucleotides are TGTGCCAGCAGTGATGCGGGAAGGGGGGCCAACGTCCTGACTTTC. Residues: CASSDAGRGANVLTF.

Only one count was recorded for this clone. J is TRBJ2-5 and V is TRBV5-1; 7 bases agree with TRBD1. The J call may be incorrect, as the DNA end agrees better with TRBJ2-7. The CDR3 runs 13 residues. Germline CDR1 reads SGHRS; CDR2 reads YFSETQ. The CDR3 DNA reads TGCGCCAGCACAGGGGACAGCGCCTACGAGCAGTACTTC. This sequence encodes CASTGDSAYEQYF.

This clone was picked up one time. The chain combines TRBV5-1 with TRBJ1-6; 9 nucleotides align to TRBD1. Germline lookup yields CDR1 SGHRS and CDR2 YFSETQ. This CDR3 is 15 amino acids long. Germline trimming cut 4 bases from V and 7 bases from J; bases unmatched to any gene: 6. CDR3 coding DNA: TGCGCCAGCAGCCCAATCGGACAGGGGAATTCACCCCTCCACTTT. Translating gives CASSPIGQGNSPLHF.

This chain links TRBV27 with TRBJ2-3, with a possible D match to TRBD2 (5 bases). CDR3 size: 15 residues. The germline CDR1 and CDR2 sequences are MNHEY and SMNVEV (reference sequence). V lost 5 bases and J lost 5, with 17 bases in between. The CDR3 DNA follows: TGTGCCAGCAGTCCCGTGGGCGGGCCGGGAGATACGCAGTATTTT. This encodes CASSPVGGPGDTQYF.

This chain uses TRBV28 with TRBJ1-4; 9 positions agree with TRBD1. This CDR3 has 16 residues. The germline V gene encodes CDR1 MDHEN and CDR2 SYDVKM. V shed 5 bases, J shed 3 bases, and the junction held 7 bases outside the gene matches. The CDR3 nucleotides are TGTGCCAGCAGTACCACAGGGGGCTGGCCTAATGAAAAACTGTTTTTT. It specifies CASSTTGGWPNEKLFF.

The V gene is TRBV7-2, the J gene TRBJ1-1; D call uncertain. Germline CDR1 SGHTA, CDR2 FQGNSA. V lost 2 bases, J lost 4 bases, and 11 bases lay in between. This CDR3 comprises 14 residues. The CDR3 nucleotides read TGTGCCAGCAGCTTACAGCAGGTGAGCACTGAAGCTTTCTTT. Translation gives CASSLQQVSTEAFF.

The V gene is TRBV6-1, the J gene TRBJ1-1, with TRBD1 identical over 8 bases. CDR3 size: 14 residues. The V and J ends lost 6 bases and 4 bases, in that order; junction bases with no gene match: 7. Per germline, CDR1 MNHNS and CDR2 SASEGT. The CDR3 is CASRDREGGTEAFF. The CDR3, as DNA: TGTGCCAGCAGGGACAGGGAAGGAGGCACTGAAGCTTTCTTT.

The chain couples TRBV10-3 to TRBJ1-4; TRBD1 might be the D (6 bases). The CDR3 covers 14 residues. Germline-derived CDR1 and CDR2 are ENHRY and SYGVKD. V was cut by 3 bases and J by 4 bases, with 9 bases left in between. The CDR3 loop reads CAISEADSNEKLFF. The CDR3 DNA reads as TGTGCCATCAGTGAAGCGGACAGTAATGAAAAACTGTTTTTT.

The rearrangement joins TRBV5-6 to TRBJ1-1; TRBD1 matches at 8 bases. CDR3 length equals 13 residues. The trim removed 0 bases at V and 10 bases at J, leaving 5 bases unmatched. Germline V gives CDR1 SGHDT, CDR2 YYEEEE. The DNA for the CDR3 is TGTGCCAGCAGCTTGGGACAGGGGTCAAGAGCTTTCTTT. It is translated as CASSLGQGSRAFF.

The chain carries TRBV19 and TRBJ1-1; D is possibly TRBD1 (5 bases). V was clipped by 4 bases and J by 0 bases, with 9 bases between them. Germline loops: CDR1 LNHDA, CDR2 SQIVND (reference sequence). This CDR3 has 14 amino acids. CDR3 nucleotides: TGTGCCAGTAGTAATGGACAATTGAACACTGAAGCTTTCTTT. This sequence encodes CASSNGQLNTEAFF.

The V and J genes are TRBV7-6 and TRBJ1-3; the D is unclear. V was pared by 0 bases and J by 0 bases, with 6 bases between. CDR1 and CDR2 (germline): SGHVS, FNYEAQ. The CDR3 has 15 amino acids. The CDR3 nucleotides read TGTGCCAGCAGCTTAGCTGCGAACTCTGGAAACACCATATATTTT. This sequence encodes CASSLAANSGNTIYF.

The chain couples TRBV11-2 to TRBJ2-5; 10 bases align to TRBD2. Judging by the DNA end, TRBJ2-7 fits better; the J call may be wrong. This CDR3 spans 14 amino acids. Germline-derived CDR1 and CDR2 are SGHAT and FQNNGV. CDR3 nucleotides: TGTGCCAGCAGCTTGAGGACTAGCGGATACGAGCAGTACTTC. It encodes CASSLRTSGYEQYF.